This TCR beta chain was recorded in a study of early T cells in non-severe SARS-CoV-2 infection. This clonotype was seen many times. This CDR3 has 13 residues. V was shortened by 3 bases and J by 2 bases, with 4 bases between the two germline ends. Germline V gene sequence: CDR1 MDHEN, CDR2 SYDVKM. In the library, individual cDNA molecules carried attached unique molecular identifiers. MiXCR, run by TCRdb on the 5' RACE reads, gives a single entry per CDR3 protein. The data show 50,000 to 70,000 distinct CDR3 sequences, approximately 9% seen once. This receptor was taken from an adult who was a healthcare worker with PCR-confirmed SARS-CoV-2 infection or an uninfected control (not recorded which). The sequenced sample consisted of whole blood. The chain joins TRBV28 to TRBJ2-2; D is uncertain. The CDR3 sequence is CASSFFNTGELFF. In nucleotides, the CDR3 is TGTGCCAGCAGTTTTTTTAACACCGGGGAGCTGTTTTTT.